These 7 T cell receptor beta chains were all obtained from the same sample, sequenced in a study of blood T cell repertoires in COVID-19. TCRdb's copy holds only in-frame clones and misses some; the assay was immunoSEQ multiplex PCR. Counted here are 200,000 or so clones, approximately 90% occurring once; the ten biggest clones make up under 3.5%. Sequencing was carried out using PBMCs or T cells enriched from blood (not recorded which). These receptors were taken from a woman in her late teens or twenties in a cohort exposed to, infected with or recovered from COVID-19 (not recorded which).

The rearrangement links TRBV5-1 to TRBJ2-1; 11 positions agree with TRBD2. The CDR3 spans 15 residues. In germline, CDR1 is SGHRS, CDR2 YFSETQ. V was clipped by 6 bases and J by 3 bases; unmatched bases: 5. The CDR3 protein is CASTSGTSGYNEQFF. The DNA of the CDR3 is TGCGCCAGCACCTCCGGGACTAGCGGCTACAATGAGCAGTTCTTC.

The gene calls are TRBV25-1 and TRBJ1-2; D may be TRBD1 (5 bases). Trimming took off 6 bases at V and 4 bases at J, with 15 bases between the two ends. The CDR3 totals 14 residues. Germline CDR1 MGHDK, CDR2 SYGVNS. CDR3 nucleotide sequence: TGTGCCAGCAGGGAAGACAGTTACCCCTATGGCTACACCTTC. Its translation is CASREDSYPYGYTF.

This chain uses TRBV14 with TRBJ1-1; 9 positions match TRBD1. The CDR3 runs 19 residues. V gave up 4 bases and J gave up 0 bases; unmatched junction bases: 15. Germline V gene lookup returns CDR1 SGHDN and CDR2 FVKESK. DNA for the CDR3: TGTGCCAGCAGCCGCCGACTGGCAACAGGGGGCTTAATGAACACTGAAGCTTTCTTT. Translation: CASSRRLATGGLMNTEAFF. Using reference TRBV14 and TRBJ1-1 for the parts outside the CDR3, the full variable domain is EAGVTQFPSHSVIEKGQTVTLRCDPISGHDNLYWYRRVMGKEIKFLLHFVKESKQDESGMPNNRFLAERTGGTYSTLKVQPAELEDSGVYFCASSRRLATGGLMNTEAFFGQGTRLTVV.

The chain is built from TRBV6-5 and TRBJ2-5, with D possibly matching TRBD2 (6 bases). The CDR3 loop spans 14 amino acids. V was cut by 6 bases and J by 4 bases, with 15 bases left in between. Germline CDR1 reads MNHEY; CDR2 reads SVGAGI. CDR3 amino acids: CASSTLAMVETQYF. Here the CDR3 DNA reads TGTGCCAGCAGCACCCTAGCGATGGTAGAGACCCAGTACTTC.

The genes are TRBV27 and TRBJ2-3, with 10 bases that match TRBD1. Germline V gives CDR1 MNHEY, CDR2 SMNVEV (reference sequence). CDR3 length equals 16 residues. Losses at the gene ends were 2 bases for V and 2 bases for J; bases not matched to a gene: 4. The CDR3 nucleotides read TGTGCCAGCAGTTTAACCGGGACAGGGGTCACAGATACGCAGTATTTT. Translated, it gives CASSLTGTGVTDTQYF.

The chain joins TRBV27 to TRBJ1-5, with a possible D match to TRBD1 (6 bases). The CDR3 is 14 amino acids. Germline V gene lookup returns CDR1 MNHEY and CDR2 SMNVEV (reference sequence). Trimming pared 4 bases from V and 4 bases from J, leaving 11 bases between. The CDR3 DNA sequence: TGTGCCAGCAGTTCTGGACAGTTTAATCAGCCCCAGCATTTT. As protein: CASSSGQFNQPQHF.

This chain links TRBV12-3 or TRBV12-4 with TRBJ2-7; D unclear. The CDR3 loop spans 11 amino acids. Trimming removed 6 bases from V and 3 bases from J, with 6 bases in between. In DNA, the CDR3 is TGTGCCAGCAGCAAAAACTACGAGCAGTACTTC. Translating gives CASSKNYEQYF.